This T cell receptor beta chain originates from a study of blood T cell repertoires in COVID-19. The V gene's germline CDR1 is LGHDT and CDR2 YNNKEL (reference sequence). Unmatched junction bases numbered 6, after V lost 2 bases and J lost 6 bases. The CDR3 length is 15 residues. In the authors' methods: Amplification of reference gene primers provided the estimated nucleated cell counts. Clones were read by immunoSEQ multiplex PCR, and TCRdb kept only the in-frame ones, dropping some. For V, J and clone size, that table is used; D and trimming come from the DNA. This table holds approximately 270,000 clones, 65% to 90% found once. Enrollees, roughly 18 to 95 years old, lived in fewer than 25 US areas.

Sequences were obtained from PBMCs or T cells enriched from blood (not recorded which). The source is a man aged 35-49 years who had recovered from COVID-19. V and J are TRBV3-1 (or the pseudogene TRBV3-2) and TRBJ1-5, with 8 positions matching TRBD1. CDR3 sequence (DNA): TGTGCCAGCAGCCAAACCGGACAGGGCGGTCAGCCCCAGCATTTT. It codes for CASSQTGQGGQPQHF.